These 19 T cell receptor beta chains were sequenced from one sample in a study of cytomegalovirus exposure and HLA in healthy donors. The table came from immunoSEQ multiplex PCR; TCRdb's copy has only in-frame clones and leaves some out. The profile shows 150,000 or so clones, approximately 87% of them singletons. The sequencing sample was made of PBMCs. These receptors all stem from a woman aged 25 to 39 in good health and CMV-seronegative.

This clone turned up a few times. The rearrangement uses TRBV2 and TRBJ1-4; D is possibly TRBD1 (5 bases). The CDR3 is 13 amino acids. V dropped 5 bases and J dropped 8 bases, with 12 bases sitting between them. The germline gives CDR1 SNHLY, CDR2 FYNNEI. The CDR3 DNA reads TGTGCCAGCAGTCAGAGGGAGGGGGAAAAACTGTTTTTT. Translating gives CASSQREGEKLFF. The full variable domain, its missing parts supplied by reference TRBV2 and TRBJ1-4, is EPEVTQTPSHQVTQMGQEVILRCVPISNHLYFYWYRQILGQKVEFLVSFYNNEISEKSEIFDDQFSVERPDGSNFTLKIRSTKLEDSAMYFCASSQREGEKLFFGSGTQLSVL.

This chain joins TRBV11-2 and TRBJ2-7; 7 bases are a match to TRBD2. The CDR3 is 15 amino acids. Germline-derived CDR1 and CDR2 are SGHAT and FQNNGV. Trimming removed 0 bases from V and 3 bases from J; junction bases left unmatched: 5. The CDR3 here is CASSLESGEFYEQYF. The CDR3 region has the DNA TGTGCCAGCAGCTTAGAGAGCGGGGAGTTCTACGAGCAGTACTTC.

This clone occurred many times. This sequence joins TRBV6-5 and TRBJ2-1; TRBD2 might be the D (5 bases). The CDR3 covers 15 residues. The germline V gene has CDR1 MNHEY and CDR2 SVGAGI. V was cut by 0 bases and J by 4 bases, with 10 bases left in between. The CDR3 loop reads CASSYSEGGYNEQFF. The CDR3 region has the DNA TGTGCCAGCAGTTACTCCGAGGGTGGGTACAATGAGCAGTTCTTC.

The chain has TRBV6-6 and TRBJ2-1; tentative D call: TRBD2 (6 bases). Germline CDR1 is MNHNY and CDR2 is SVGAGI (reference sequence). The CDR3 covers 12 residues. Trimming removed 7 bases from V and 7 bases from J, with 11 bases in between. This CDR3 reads CASTQRENEQFF. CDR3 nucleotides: TGTGCCAGCACCCAACGGGAGAATGAGCAGTTCTTC.

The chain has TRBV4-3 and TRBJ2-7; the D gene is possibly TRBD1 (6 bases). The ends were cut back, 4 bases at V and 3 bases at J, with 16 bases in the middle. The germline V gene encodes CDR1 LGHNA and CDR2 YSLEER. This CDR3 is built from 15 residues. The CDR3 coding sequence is TGCGCCAGCAGCCCACGAGAAGGACAGCACTACGAGCAGTACTTC. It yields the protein CASSPREGQHYEQYF.

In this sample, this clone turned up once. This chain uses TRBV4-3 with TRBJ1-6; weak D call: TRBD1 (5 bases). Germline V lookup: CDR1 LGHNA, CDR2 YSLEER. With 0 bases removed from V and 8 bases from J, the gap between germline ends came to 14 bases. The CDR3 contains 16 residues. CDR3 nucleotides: TGCGCCAGCAGCCAAGATCCAGGACAACCGCATTCACCCCTCCACTTT. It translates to CASSQDPGQPHSPLHF.

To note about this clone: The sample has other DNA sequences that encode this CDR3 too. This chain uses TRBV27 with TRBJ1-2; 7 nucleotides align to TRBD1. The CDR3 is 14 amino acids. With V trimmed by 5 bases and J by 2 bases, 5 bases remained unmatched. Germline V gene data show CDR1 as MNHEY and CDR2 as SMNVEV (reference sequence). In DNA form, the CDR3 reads TGTGCCAGCAGTCAGGGGGGTCAAAACTATGGCTACACCTTC. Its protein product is CASSQGGQNYGYTF.

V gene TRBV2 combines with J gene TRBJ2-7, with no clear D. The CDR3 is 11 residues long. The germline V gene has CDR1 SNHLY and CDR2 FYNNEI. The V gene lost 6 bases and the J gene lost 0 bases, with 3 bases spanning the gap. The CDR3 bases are TGTGCCAGCAGGAGCTCCTACGAGCAGTACTTC. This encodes CASRSSYEQYF.

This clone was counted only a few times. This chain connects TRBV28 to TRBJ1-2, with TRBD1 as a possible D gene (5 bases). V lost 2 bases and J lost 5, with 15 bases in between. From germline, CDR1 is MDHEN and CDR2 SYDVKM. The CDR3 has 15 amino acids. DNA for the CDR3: TGTGCCAGCAGTTTACCCAGGGTTCTCTTATATGGCTACACCTTC. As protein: CASSLPRVLLYGYTF.

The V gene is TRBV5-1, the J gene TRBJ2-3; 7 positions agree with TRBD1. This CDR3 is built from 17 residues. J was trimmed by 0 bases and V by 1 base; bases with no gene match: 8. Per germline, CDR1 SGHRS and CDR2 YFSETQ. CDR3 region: CASSLNRQGTSTDTQYF. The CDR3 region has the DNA TGCGCCAGCAGCTTGAACCGACAGGGTACTAGCACAGATACGCAGTATTTT.

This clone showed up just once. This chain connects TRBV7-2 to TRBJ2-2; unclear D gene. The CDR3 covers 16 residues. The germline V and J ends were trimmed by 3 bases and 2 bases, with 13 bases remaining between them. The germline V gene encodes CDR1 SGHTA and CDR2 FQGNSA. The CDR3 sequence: CASSFRPPPNTGELFF. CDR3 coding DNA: TGTGCCAGCAGCTTCAGGCCGCCGCCCAACACCGGGGAGCTGTTTTTT.

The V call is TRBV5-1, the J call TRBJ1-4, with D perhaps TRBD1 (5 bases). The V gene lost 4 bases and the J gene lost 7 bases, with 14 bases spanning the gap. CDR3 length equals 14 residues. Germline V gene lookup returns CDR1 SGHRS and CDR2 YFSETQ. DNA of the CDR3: TGCGCCAGCAGCCCGGACGGGGGGGGTGAAAAACTGTTTTTT. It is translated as CASSPDGGGEKLFF. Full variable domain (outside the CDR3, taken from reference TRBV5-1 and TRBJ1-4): KAGVTQTPRYLIKTRGQQVTLSCSPISGHRSVSWYQQTPGQGLQFLFEYFSETQRNKGNFPGRFSGRQFSNSRSEMNVSTLELGDSALYLCASSPDGGGEKLFFGSGTQLSVL.

The CDR3: CASSASGGNVDNEQFF. Here the CDR3 DNA reads TGTGCCAGCAGCGCTAGCGGAGGAAACGTCGACAATGAGCAGTTCTTC. The chain employs TRBV9 and TRBJ2-1, with 7 bases aligning to TRBD2. CDR1 is SGDLS and CDR2 is YYNGEE in the germline V gene. The V segment lost 3 bases and the J segment 5 bases; nucleotides outside the gene matches: 11. The CDR3 sequence is 16 residues long.

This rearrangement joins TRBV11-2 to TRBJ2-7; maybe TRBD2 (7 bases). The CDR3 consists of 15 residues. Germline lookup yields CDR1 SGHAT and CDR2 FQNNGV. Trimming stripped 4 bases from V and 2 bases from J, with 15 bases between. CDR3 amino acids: CASSSIGGPPYEQYF. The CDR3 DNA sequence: TGTGCCAGCAGCTCCATCGGGGGGCCCCCCTACGAGCAGTACTTC. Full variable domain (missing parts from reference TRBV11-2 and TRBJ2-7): EAGVAQSPRYKIIEKRQSVAFWCNPISGHATLYWYQQILGQGPKLLIQFQNNGVVDDSQLPKDRFSAERLKGVDSTLKIQPAKLEDSAVYLCASSSIGGPPYEQYFGPGTRLTVT.

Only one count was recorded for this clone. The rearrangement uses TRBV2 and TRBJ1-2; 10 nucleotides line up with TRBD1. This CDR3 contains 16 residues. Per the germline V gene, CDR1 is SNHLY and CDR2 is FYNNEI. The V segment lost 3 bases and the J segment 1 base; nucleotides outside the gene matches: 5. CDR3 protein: CASSDWGTGDNYGYTF. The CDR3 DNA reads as TGTGCCAGCAGTGATTGGGGGACAGGGGATAACTATGGCTACACCTTC. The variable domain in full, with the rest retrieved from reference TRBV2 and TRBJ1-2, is EPEVTQTPSHQVTQMGQEVILRCVPISNHLYFYWYRQILGQKVEFLVSFYNNEISEKSEIFDDQFSVERPDGSNFTLKIRSTKLEDSAMYFCASSDWGTGDNYGYTFGSGTRLTVV.

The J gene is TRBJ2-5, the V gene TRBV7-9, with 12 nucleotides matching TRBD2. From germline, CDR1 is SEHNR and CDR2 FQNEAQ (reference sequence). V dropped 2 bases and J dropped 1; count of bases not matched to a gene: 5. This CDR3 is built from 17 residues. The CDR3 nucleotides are TGTGCCAGCAGCTTAAGGGGGACTAGCGGGTTCCAAGAGACCCAGTACTTC. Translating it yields CASSLRGTSGFQETQYF.

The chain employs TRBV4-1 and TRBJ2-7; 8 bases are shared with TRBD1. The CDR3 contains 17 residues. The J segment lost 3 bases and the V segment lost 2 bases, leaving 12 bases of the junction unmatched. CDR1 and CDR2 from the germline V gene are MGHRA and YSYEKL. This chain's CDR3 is CASSQPTDRVFFYEQYF. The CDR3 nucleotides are TGCGCCAGCAGCCAACCTACGGACAGGGTATTTTTCTACGAGCAGTACTTC.

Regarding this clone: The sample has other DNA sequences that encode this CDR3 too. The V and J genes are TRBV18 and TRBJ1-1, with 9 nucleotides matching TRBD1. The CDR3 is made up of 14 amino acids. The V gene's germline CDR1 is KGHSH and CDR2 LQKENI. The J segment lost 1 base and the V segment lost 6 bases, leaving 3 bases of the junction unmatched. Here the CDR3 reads CASSPGQGNTEAFF. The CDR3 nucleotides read TGTGCCAGCTCCCCGGGACAGGGGAACACTGAAGCTTTCTTT.

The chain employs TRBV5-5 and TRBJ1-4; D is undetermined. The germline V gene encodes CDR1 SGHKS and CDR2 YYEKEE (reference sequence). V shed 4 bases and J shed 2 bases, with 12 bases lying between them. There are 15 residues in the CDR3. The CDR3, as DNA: TGTGCCAGCAGCCCCTCGAGGGATACTAATGAAAAACTGTTTTTT. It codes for CASSPSRDTNEKLFF.